The 16 T cell receptor beta chains below all came from one sample that was sequenced in a study of blood T cell repertoires in COVID-19. Data came from immunoSEQ multiplex PCR; TCRdb stores just in-frame clones and leaves some out. The top ten clones hold around 0.95% of a sample with almost 400,000 clones, roughly 90% of them seen once. Sequencing was done on a sample of PBMCs or T cells enriched from blood (not recorded which). These receptors originate from a woman in her twenties or thirties with acute COVID-19.

The genes are TRBV12-5 and TRBJ2-2, with 8 bases identical to TRBD1. J lost 4 bases, V lost 1 base, and 8 bases had no gene match. The length of the CDR3 is 17 residues. CDR1 is LGHNT, CDR2 FRNRAP, per germline. The CDR3 DNA follows: TGTGCTAGTGGTTTGGGTCGGCAGGGGGCCAGCACCGGGGAGCTGTTTTTT. Amino acid sequence: CASGLGRQGASTGELFF.

This clone was recorded a few times. The chain recombines TRBV19 with TRBJ1-1; D might be TRBD1 (6 bases). The germline V gene has CDR1 LNHDA and CDR2 SQIVND (reference sequence). Deletions cut 8 bases from V and 11 bases from J, with 18 bases between. The CDR3 totals 12 residues. The CDR3 DNA reads TGTGCCAGTTGGGGCAAAGGGGGACGGGCTTTCTTT. Translation gives CASWGKGGRAFF.

This clone was seen once. The V call is TRBV12-5, the J call TRBJ1-6; 9 nucleotides align to TRBD1. This CDR3 is built from 15 residues. Germline assignment: CDR1 LGHNT and CDR2 FRNRAP. After removal of 6 bases from V and 4 bases from J, the junction contained 4 bases not matched to a gene. CDR3 coding DNA: TGTGCTAGTGGGGGGGACAGGGCTTATAATTCACCCCTCCACTTT. It specifies CASGGDRAYNSPLHF.

This clone was observed a single time. The V gene is TRBV4-3, the J gene TRBJ2-3; D is perhaps TRBD2 (6 bases). The CDR3 totals 15 residues. Germline CDR1 LGHNA, CDR2 YSLEER. V lost 4 bases to trimming and J lost 1 base, with 12 bases between them. The CDR3 DNA is TGCGCCAGCAGCCCGCGGGGAATTGGCACAGATACGCAGTATTTT. It yields the protein CASSPRGIGTDTQYF.

The V gene is TRBV15, the J gene TRBJ2-2; 10 bases agree with TRBD2. CDR1 and CDR2 from the germline V gene are LNHNV and YYDKDF (reference sequence). V trimming: 8 bases; J trimming: 6 bases; junction bases outside the gene matches: 12. The CDR3 runs to 16 residues. CDR3 loop: CATPKVAGGGPGELFF. DNA of the CDR3: TGTGCCACCCCTAAGGTAGCGGGGGGAGGCCCCGGGGAGCTGTTTTTT.

The V gene is TRBV3-1 (or the pseudogene TRBV3-2), the J gene TRBJ2-1; 12 bases agree with TRBD2. The CDR3 has 16 residues. V lost 4 bases to trimming and J lost 4 bases; unmatched junction nucleotides: 5. Per germline, CDR1 LGHDT and CDR2 YNNKEL (reference sequence). The DNA of the CDR3 is TGTGCCAGCAGCCCGCCTAGCGGGGGGGGATACAATGAGCAGTTCTTC. Translated, it gives CASSPPSGGGYNEQFF.

V is TRBV4-2 and J is TRBJ2-3, with unresolved D. Trimming shortened V by 1 base and J by 5 bases, and 7 bases separated the two germline ends. This CDR3 is 13 amino acids long. Germline-derived CDR1 and CDR2 are LGHNA and YNFKEQ. The CDR3 loop is CASSQGLEDTQYF. In DNA, the CDR3 is TGTGCCAGCAGCCAAGGATTAGAAGATACGCAGTATTTT.

The rearrangement uses TRBV6-2 or TRBV6-3 and TRBJ1-5; 8 nucleotides line up with TRBD1. The CDR3 runs 15 residues. V was pared by 2 bases and J by 7 bases, with 7 bases of the junction left unmatched. Germline loops: CDR1 MNHEY, CDR2 SVGEGT. CDR3 DNA: TGTGCCAGCAGTTACCAACCGACAGGGGACCAGCCCCAGCATTTT. Protein: CASSYQPTGDQPQHF.

The CDR3 here is CATSGRRGTDTQYF. DNA of the CDR3: TGTGCCACCAGTGGCCGGAGGGGTACCGATACGCAGTATTTT. The chain carries TRBV24-1 and TRBJ2-3; possibly TRBD2 for D (6 bases). Per germline, CDR1 KGHDR and CDR2 SFDVKD. V lost 5 bases and J 6 bases, leaving 14 bases between the germline ends. CDR3 size: 14 residues.

This rearrangement joins TRBV3-1 (or the pseudogene TRBV3-2) to TRBJ1-5, with 7 bases lining up with TRBD1. Germline trimming cut 3 bases from V and 4 bases from J; bases unmatched to any gene: 6. The CDR3 is made up of 15 amino acids. The germline gives CDR1 LGHDT, CDR2 YNNKEL (reference sequence). CDR3 sequence (DNA): TGTGCCAGCAGCCATACACAGGGGCAAAATCAGCCCCAGCATTTT. The encoded protein is CASSHTQGQNQPQHF.

The chain employs TRBV9 and TRBJ1-2; weak D call: TRBD1 (6 bases). Per the germline V gene, CDR1 is SGDLS and CDR2 is YYNGEE. The V and J ends lost 2 bases and 4 bases respectively, with 9 bases between them. This CDR3 spans 13 amino acids. CDR3 residues: CASSVWTAYGYTF. The CDR3 DNA reads TGTGCCAGCAGCGTGTGGACAGCCTATGGCTACACCTTC.

This chain connects TRBV27 to TRBJ1-1; TRBD1 might be the D (5 bases). Trimming removed 2 bases at V and 3 bases at J, with 16 bases between. Germline CDR1 is MNHEY and CDR2 is SMNVEV (reference sequence). The CDR3 is made up of 16 amino acids. For the CDR3, the DNA is TGTGCCAGCAGTTTACCGCCCGGACACGGCGACACTGAAGCTTTCTTT. It is translated as CASSLPPGHGDTEAFF.

The chain couples TRBV7-8 to TRBJ2-2, with D perhaps matching TRBD1 (6 bases). V lost 2 bases and J lost 1, with 14 bases in between. CDR3 length equals 17 residues. Germline CDR1 reads SGHVS; CDR2 reads FQNEAQ. In nucleotides, the CDR3 is TGTGCCAGCAGCTTACTCGGGATGGGACAGAACACCGGGGAGCTGTTTTTT. It encodes CASSLLGMGQNTGELFF.

The chain uses TRBV2 and TRBJ1-2; D is uncertain. CDR3 size: 15 residues. Germline V gene sequence: CDR1 SNHLY, CDR2 FYNNEI. The V end lost 0 bases, the J end lost 4 bases, and 12 bases lay between the germline ends. CDR3 nucleotide sequence: TGTGCCAGCAGTGAAGCAGAGGCGCAAATCTATGGCTACACCTTC. This sequence encodes CASSEAEAQIYGYTF.

This chain's CDR3 is CASSPRSSGGTDTQYF. The CDR3 DNA follows: TGTGCCAGCAGCCCGCGTTCCAGCGGGGGCACAGATACGCAGTATTTT. V is TRBV7-9 and J is TRBJ2-3; 7 bases are a match to TRBD2. Per germline, CDR1 SEHNR and CDR2 FQNEAQ (reference sequence). J gave up 1 base and V 5 bases, and 9 bases lay outside the gene matches. The CDR3 is 16 amino acids. Combining the CDR3 with reference TRBV7-9 and TRBJ2-3 gives the whole variable domain DTGVSQNPRHKITKRGQNVTFRCDPISEHNRLYWYRQTLGQGPEFLTYFQNEAQLEKSRLLSDRFSAERPKGSFSTLEIQRTEQGDSAMYLCASSPRSSGGTDTQYFGPGTRLTVL.

This clone was observed a few times. The gene calls are TRBV28 and TRBJ2-2; 7 bases align to TRBD1. CDR3 length: 14 residues. The V gene's germline CDR1 is MDHEN and CDR2 SYDVKM. With V trimmed by 9 bases and J by 5 bases, 9 bases remained unmatched. The CDR3 region is CASRTGVGTGELFF. CDR3 DNA: TGTGCCAGTAGAACAGGGGTAGGGACCGGGGAGCTGTTTTTT.